A selection of T cell receptor beta chains follows, all from one sample in a study of T-cell reconstitution after alpha-beta-depleted transplantation in children. A single record per CDR3 protein comes from TCRdb applying MiXCR to the PCR reads. Of 200,000 to 300,000 distinct CDR3 sequences listed, 7.5% to 9.5% are singletons. This specimen consisted of PBMCs, mostly from graft donor cells, obtained 180 days after TCRalphabeta/CD19-depleted stem cell transplant. The receptor source for this set is a male patient between 5 and 17 years old who had a stem cell transplant for acute lymphoblastic leukemia, so the T cells may come from the graft donor. Each CDR3 is given with its conserved first and last residue. A D gene is named only where the DNA matches it firmly. Clone size is stated in some rows and not others, as once, few, many or a class when expanded.

size	length	D	V	J	CDR3	DNA
many	14	TRBD1	TRBV5-1	TRBJ2-7	CASSLEGQRNEQYF	TGCGCCAGCAGCTTGGAGGGACAGAGAAACGAGCAGTACTTC
many	15	TRBD2	TRBV20-1	TRBJ2-1	CSASGTSGSYNEQFF	TGCAGTGCTAGCGGGACTAGCGGTTCCTACAATGAGCAGTTCTTC
many	13	TRBD1	TRBV5-6	TRBJ2-7	CASSYDRGPEQYF	TGTGCCAGCAGTTACGACAGGGGGCCTGAGCAGTACTTC
many	15	TRBD1	TRBV5-4	TRBJ1-1	CASSPPTGLNTEAFF	TGTGCCAGCAGCCCCCCGACAGGGCTGAACACTGAAGCTTTCTTT
many	14	-	TRBV7-2	TRBJ1-6	CASSLAGVRSPLHF	TGTGCCAGCAGCTTGGCAGGGGTGCGTTCACCCCTCCACTTT
-	15	TRBD1	TRBV7-8	TRBJ1-4	CASSFRLTGIGGLFF	TGTGCCAGCAGCTTTAGGTTGACAGGGATAGGGGGACTGTTTTTT
few	10	-	TRBV28	TRBJ1-5	CASSWQPQHF	TGTGCCAGCAGTTGGCAGCCCCAGCATTTT
many	12	-	TRBV11-1	TRBJ1-1	CASSLPSLKAFF	TGTGCCAGCAGCTTACCCTCCTTGAAAGCTTTCTTT
few	15	TRBD1	TRBV23-1	TRBJ1-5	CASSQTGQGNQPQHF	TGCGCCAGCAGTCAAACCGGACAGGGTAATCAGCCCCAGCATTTT
-	14	-	TRBV6-5	TRBJ1-2	CASSYSRGGNGYTF	TGTGCCAGCAGTTACTCTAGGGGGGGTAATGGCTACACCTTC
many	11	-	TRBV5-1	TRBJ2-4	CASSFEGIQYF	TGCGCCAGCAGCTTCGAGGGCATTCAGTACTTC
-	16	-	TRBV12-3/TRBV12-4	TRBJ1-4	CASSAPPGQANEKLFF	TGTGCCAGCAGTGCGCCACCGGGACAAGCAAATGAAAAACTGTTTTTT
many	12	-	TRBV20-1	TRBJ2-1	CSARVYGGEQFF	TGCAGTGCTAGAGTTTACGGAGGAGAGCAGTTCTTC
many	15	TRBD2	TRBV7-2	TRBJ2-7	CASSLEPSGNYEQYF	TGTGCCAGCAGCTTAGAACCTAGCGGGAACTACGAGCAGTACTTC
many	16	-	TRBV5-1	TRBJ1-6	CASSLDLAQGKSPLHF	TGCGCCAGCAGCTTGGACCTCGCACAGGGAAAATCACCCCTCCACTTT
many	13	-	TRBV5-6	TRBJ2-7	CASSLALVYEQYF	TGTGCCAGCAGCTTGGCCCTCGTTTACGAGCAGTACTTC
once	16	TRBD1	TRBV5-1	TRBJ1-5	CASSLGTGVSNQPQHF	TGCGCCAGCAGCTTGGGGACAGGGGTTAGCAATCAGCCCCAGCATTTT
many	13	-	TRBV20-1	TRBJ2-7	CSASAGQVYEQYF	TGCAGTGCTAGTGCGGGACAAGTATACGAGCAGTACTTC
many	15	-	TRBV7-3	TRBJ2-1	CASSLLGRPYNEQFF	TGTGCCAGCAGCTTATTGGGGAGGCCCTACAATGAGCAGTTCTTC
many	16	-	TRBV6-5	TRBJ2-7	CASSYGGGLMAYEQYF	TGTGCCAGCAGTTACGGGGGCGGACTAATGGCCTACGAGCAGTACTTC
many	22	TRBD1	TRBV5-1	TRBJ2-7	CASSPVGATGGPSRGITYEQYF	TGCGCCAGCAGCCCAGTTGGGGCAACAGGGGGGCCTTCTCGCGGGATCACCTACGAGCAGTACTTC
many	14	-	TRBV28	TRBJ2-2	CASSLLAYTGELFF	TGTGCCAGCAGTTTGCTAGCGTACACCGGGGAGCTGTTTTTT
many	11	-	TRBV29-1	TRBJ1-2	CSARWDWGYTF	TGCAGCGCCAGATGGGACTGGGGCTACACCTTC
many	14	-	TRBV29-1	TRBJ2-1	CSVEGVSSYNEQFF	TGCAGCGTTGAAGGGGTTAGCTCCTACAATGAGCAGTTCTTC
many	19	-	TRBV7-9	TRBJ2-5	CASSSSGKFIPAAQETQYF	TGTGCCAGCAGCTCCTCAGGGAAGTTTATTCCCGCAGCACAAGAGACCCAGTACTTC
many	16	TRBD2	TRBV18	TRBJ2-1	CASSPPGLAGGLEQFF	TGTGCCAGCTCACCCCCCGGACTAGCGGGGGGGCTTGAGCAGTTCTTC
many	12	-	TRBV4-3	TRBJ1-4	CASSQDGGELFF	TGCGCCAGCAGCCAAGATGGAGGTGAACTGTTTTTT
many	15	-	TRBV20-1	TRBJ1-3	CSARGPRLSGNTIYF	TGCAGTGCTAGAGGACCACGACTCTCTGGAAACACCATATATTTT
many	16	TRBD2	TRBV28	TRBJ2-7	CASSFSSGGLLYEQYF	TGTGCCAGCAGTTTCTCTAGCGGAGGACTCCTCTACGAGCAGTACTTC
many	20	-	TRBV2	TRBJ2-5	CASSETAQVTGHLDQETQYF	TGTGCCAGCAGTGAAACGGCCCAGGTCACGGGACACCTTGACCAAGAGACCCAGTACTTC
many	18	TRBD2	TRBV12-3/TRBV12-4	TRBJ2-1	CASSFILAGDTHYNEQFF	TGTGCCAGCAGTTTCATCCTAGCGGGGGATACCCACTACAATGAGCAGTTCTTC
many	18	-	TRBV15	TRBJ1-5	CATSSTYRAVRSNQPQHF	TGTGCCACCAGCAGTACCTATCGGGCAGTAAGGAGCAATCAGCCCCAGCATTTT
-	15	-	TRBV4-2	TRBJ2-5	CASSPGIRGVETQYF	TGTGCCAGCAGCCCCGGGATCCGCGGGGTAGAGACCCAGTACTTC
many	12	-	TRBV20-1	TRBJ2-1	CSGVQSYNEQFF	TGCAGTGGCGTGCAGTCCTACAATGAGCAGTTCTTC
many	18	TRBD2	TRBV6-5	TRBJ2-7	CASSYFFPSGGSSYEQYF	TGTGCCAGCAGTTACTTTTTCCCGAGCGGGGGCAGCTCCTACGAGCAGTACTTC
many	14	-	TRBV27	TRBJ1-2	CASSSDTHTYGYTF	TGTGCCAGCAGTTCAGATACCCACACGTATGGCTACACCTTC
many	16	TRBD2	TRBV18	TRBJ2-7	CASSPRLAGDLYEQYF	TGTGCCAGCTCACCTAGGCTAGCGGGGGATCTCTACGAGCAGTACTTC
-	15	-	TRBV5-6	TRBJ2-4	CASSRDTIAKNIQYF	TGTGCCAGCAGCCGGGACACTATAGCCAAAAACATTCAGTACTTC
few	16	TRBD2	TRBV7-2	TRBJ2-2	CASSWTSGRGTGELFF	TGTGCCAGCAGCTGGACTAGCGGGAGAGGTACCGGGGAGCTGTTTTTT
many	19	TRBD1	TRBV28	TRBJ2-3	CASSLPAVWGQGSPDTQYF	TGTGCCAGCAGTTTGCCTGCCGTGTGGGGACAGGGGAGCCCAGATACGCAGTATTTT
many	19	TRBD1	TRBV27	TRBJ2-1	CASSLRQGNLLASYNEQFF	TGTGCCAGCAGTTTGCGACAGGGAAATTTGCTTGCCTCCTACAATGAGCAGTTCTTC
many	14	TRBD1	TRBV12-3/TRBV12-4	TRBJ2-3	CASSLFPGGDTQYF	TGTGCCAGCAGTTTGTTCCCAGGGGGAGATACGCAGTATTTT
many	18	-	TRBV21-1	TRBJ1-3	CASTIKMPWTLSGNTIYF	TGTGCCAGCACTATAAAAATGCCCTGGACACTTTCTGGAAACACCATATATTTT
-	13	-	TRBV6-2/TRBV6-3	TRBJ2-7	CATQQGLLYEQYF	TGTGCCACCCAGCAGGGACTTCTCTACGAGCAGTACTTC
many	15	-	TRBV20-1	TRBJ2-4	CSARDGQLAKNIQYF	TGCAGTGCTAGAGATGGACAACTAGCCAAAAACATTCAGTACTTC
many	15	-	TRBV5-1	TRBJ1-5	CASSPLSGGNQPQHF	TGCGCCAGCAGCCCCCTGTCTGGGGGAAATCAGCCCCAGCATTTT
-	14	TRBD2	TRBV2	TRBJ2-2	CARGGPGLAGELFF	TGTGCCAGGGGGGGGCCTGGACTAGCTGGGGAGCTGTTTTTT
many	13	TRBD2	TRBV7-3	TRBJ2-5	CASGVAGQETQYF	TGTGCCAGCGGGGTAGCGGGGCAAGAGACCCAGTACTTC
many	11	-	TRBV5-6	TRBJ2-7	CASSFNYEQYF	TGTGCCAGCAGCTTCAACTACGAGCAGTACTTC
many	14	-	TRBV20-1	TRBJ2-7	CSASDALRAYEQYF	TGCAGTGCTAGCGACGCCCTCCGGGCCTACGAGCAGTACTTC
few	14	-	TRBV19	TRBJ1-1	CASSRRGSPTEAFF	TGTGCCAGTAGTAGGCGAGGGAGCCCAACTGAAGCTTTCTTT
-	14	TRBD1	TRBV9	TRBJ2-7	CASSVSRQGKEQYF	TGTGCCAGCAGCGTTTCCCGACAGGGGAAAGAGCAGTACTTC
-	14	-	TRBV20-1	TRBJ2-7	CSAPQGHNYYEQYF	TGCAGTGCTCCCCAGGGTCACAATTACTACGAGCAGTACTTC